A selection of T cell receptor beta chains follows, all from one sample in a study of CD8 T cells in Susac syndrome. TCRdb analysed the immunoSEQ multiplex PCR reads with MiXCR anew, one entry per CDR3 protein. The table records some 180,000 distinct CDR3 sequences, approximately 93% of them present only once. The sample was CD4+ T cells from PBMCs. The source of these receptors is a human donor in good health. The CDR3 runs from the conserved cysteine through the conserved F or W. Size values are once, few and many counts, or a class for expanded clones, and some rows have none.

V	size	J	CDR3
TRBV23-1	NA	TRBJ1-6	CASSPNRRGQSPNSPLHF
TRBV7-2	NA	TRBJ2-5	CASSVLETQYF
TRBV6-1	NA	TRBJ2-7	CASSRTGYEQYF
TRBV19	NA	TRBJ2-4	CASREWTPDLAKNIQYF
TRBV19	NA	TRBJ2-2	CASSLVPGELFF
TRBV5-1	NA	TRBJ2-3	CASSLAPSGDTQYF
TRBV7-9	NA	TRBJ2-3	CASSFRRTDTQYF
TRBV6-2/TRBV6-3	NA	TRBJ1-6	CASSYTILDSLPPPLHF
TRBV6-5	NA	TRBJ2-2	CASRAGGNTGELFF
TRBV5-1	NA	TRBJ2-3	CASSFGTVTDTQYF
TRBV6-1	few	TRBJ1-5	CASRDRGNQPQHF
TRBV19	NA	TRBJ2-2	CAPLAVLTGELFF
TRBV30	once	TRBJ2-7	CAWTSAYEQYF